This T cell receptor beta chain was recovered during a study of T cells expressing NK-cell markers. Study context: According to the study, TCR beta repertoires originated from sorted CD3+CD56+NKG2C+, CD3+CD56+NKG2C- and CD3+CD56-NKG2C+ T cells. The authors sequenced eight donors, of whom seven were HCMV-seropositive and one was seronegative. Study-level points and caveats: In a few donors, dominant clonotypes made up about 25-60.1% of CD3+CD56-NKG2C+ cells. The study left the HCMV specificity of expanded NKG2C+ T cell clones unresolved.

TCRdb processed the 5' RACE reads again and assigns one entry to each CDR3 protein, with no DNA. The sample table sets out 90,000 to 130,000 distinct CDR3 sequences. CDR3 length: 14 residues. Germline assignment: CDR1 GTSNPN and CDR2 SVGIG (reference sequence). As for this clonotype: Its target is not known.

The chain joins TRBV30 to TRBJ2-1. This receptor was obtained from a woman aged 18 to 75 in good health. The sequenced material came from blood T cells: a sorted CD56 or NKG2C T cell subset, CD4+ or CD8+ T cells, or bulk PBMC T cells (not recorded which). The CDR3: CAWSYRGPYNEQFF.